A selection of T cell receptor beta chains follows, all from one sample in a study of response to subunit inactivated influenza vaccine. TCRdb processed the RT-PCR reads anew with MiXCR; each CDR3 protein has one entry. The sample includes 500,000 to 600,000 distinct CDR3 sequences, roughly 15% seen only once; the top ten take 11%. The source was PBMCs from blood, collected roughly 12 days after vaccination. These receptors were obtained from a man in his fifties who received an inactivated influenza vaccine. CDR3s include the opening cysteine and the closing phenylalanine or tryptophan. Each record gives: J gene, V gene, D gene, clone size, CDR3 DNA, CDR3 protein. D genes are given only for firm matches. Only some rows state a clone size, as once, few, many or a class for expanded clones.

J gene: TRBJ2-1; V gene: TRBV5-1; D gene: .; clone size: many; CDR3 DNA: TGCGCCAGCAGCGAGGCTTTGAGGGCTCGCGGCAATGAGCAGTTCTTC; CDR3 protein: CASSEALRARGNEQFF
J gene: TRBJ2-2; V gene: TRBV7-8; D gene: .; clone size: .; CDR3 DNA: TGTGCCAGCAGCCTAGACAGATTAAACACCGGGGAGCTGTTTTTT; CDR3 protein: CASSLDRLNTGELFF
J gene: TRBJ2-5; V gene: TRBV28; D gene: .; clone size: few; CDR3 DNA: TGTGCCAGCAGCGTTGGGGGGAGCGGAGAGACCCAGTACTTC; CDR3 protein: CASSVGGSGETQYF
J gene: TRBJ2-2; V gene: TRBV10-3; D gene: .; clone size: .; CDR3 DNA: TGTGCCATCAAAGGGACGGCGAACACCGGGGAGCTGTTTTTT; CDR3 protein: CAIKGTANTGELFF
J gene: TRBJ2-7; V gene: TRBV11-2; D gene: TRBD2; clone size: .; CDR3 DNA: TGTGCCAGCAGCTTCCAGCGGGAGAGTTACGAGCAGTACTTC; CDR3 protein: CASSFQRESYEQYF
J gene: TRBJ2-1; V gene: TRBV10-3; D gene: .; clone size: .; CDR3 DNA: TGTGCCATCAGTGAGTCGGCTCTAGCGAGCAATGAGCAGTTCTTC; CDR3 protein: CAISESALASNEQFF
J gene: TRBJ1-2; V gene: TRBV4-2; D gene: .; clone size: .; CDR3 DNA: TGTGCCAGCAGCCAAGATGGTGTCAGACCCTATGGCTACACCTTC; CDR3 protein: CASSQDGVRPYGYTF
J gene: TRBJ2-7; V gene: TRBV2; D gene: .; clone size: few; CDR3 DNA: TGTGCCAGCAGTGAAAGGTATGGGGCAAGCGAGCAGTACTTC; CDR3 protein: CASSERYGASEQYF
J gene: TRBJ2-3; V gene: TRBV7-2; D gene: .; clone size: few; CDR3 DNA: TGTGCCAGCAGCTTAGATGCGGGAACTAGCACAGATACGCAGTATTTT; CDR3 protein: CASSLDAGTSTDTQYF
J gene: TRBJ2-1; V gene: TRBV2; D gene: TRBD2; clone size: few; CDR3 DNA: TGTGCCAGCACAGGCGGGAGATACTACAATGAGCAGTTCTTC; CDR3 protein: CASTGGRYYNEQFF
J gene: TRBJ1-2; V gene: TRBV9; D gene: TRBD1; clone size: .; CDR3 DNA: TGTGCCAGCAGCGTATCGGGACAGGATAATGGCTACACCTTC; CDR3 protein: CASSVSGQDNGYTF
J gene: TRBJ1-1; V gene: TRBV27; D gene: .; clone size: many; CDR3 DNA: TGTGCCAGCAGTCCACGTGGGTTCATGAACACTGAAGCTTTCTTT; CDR3 protein: CASSPRGFMNTEAFF
J gene: TRBJ2-7; V gene: TRBV23-1; D gene: .; clone size: .; CDR3 DNA: TGCGCCAGCAGTCAATCCCATCAGGGGGGCAAATCCTACGAGCAGTACTTC; CDR3 protein: CASSQSHQGGKSYEQYF
J gene: TRBJ2-7; V gene: TRBV5-1; D gene: .; clone size: .; CDR3 DNA: TGCGCCAGCAGCCCCAGGGGGGGAGCGGTTGAGCAGTACTTC; CDR3 protein: CASSPRGGAVEQYF
J gene: TRBJ2-1; V gene: TRBV7-9; D gene: TRBD2; clone size: few; CDR3 DNA: TGTGCCAGCAGCTTTCGGACTAGCGGACCCTACAATGAGCAGTTCTTC; CDR3 protein: CASSFRTSGPYNEQFF
J gene: TRBJ1-5; V gene: TRBV28; D gene: .; clone size: .; CDR3 DNA: TGTGCCAGCAGTTTAGAGGGCGCGGGTGAAGTCAATCAGCCCCAGCATTTT; CDR3 protein: CASSLEGAGEVNQPQHF
J gene: TRBJ2-1; V gene: TRBV7-2; D gene: .; clone size: .; CDR3 DNA: TGTGCCAGCAGCGTTAGCGAAAGCTCCTACAATGAGCAGTTCTTC; CDR3 protein: CASSVSESSYNEQFF
J gene: TRBJ2-5; V gene: TRBV28; D gene: .; clone size: once; CDR3 DNA: TGTGCCAGCACTCCCTGGGGAACCCGCCCCCAAGAGACCCAGTACTTC; CDR3 protein: CASTPWGTRPQETQYF
J gene: TRBJ2-7; V gene: TRBV10-3; D gene: TRBD2; clone size: few; CDR3 DNA: TGTGCCATCAGTTGGACTAGCGGGAGATTGGGGTCCTCCTACGAGCAGTACTTC; CDR3 protein: CAISWTSGRLGSSYEQYF
J gene: TRBJ2-1; V gene: TRBV5-1; D gene: .; clone size: many; CDR3 DNA: TGCGCCAGCAGCTTGGGCCGCAGTGTCGTCTCCTACAATGAGCAGTTCTTC; CDR3 protein: CASSLGRSVVSYNEQFF
J gene: TRBJ2-7; V gene: TRBV27; D gene: .; clone size: .; CDR3 DNA: TGTGCCAGCTGGACAGTTGTCTCCTACGAGCAGTACTTC; CDR3 protein: CASWTVVSYEQYF
J gene: TRBJ2-7; V gene: TRBV20-1; D gene: TRBD2; clone size: .; CDR3 DNA: TGCAGTGCGGGAGGCCAGCGGGGGGTTTACGAGCAGTACTTC; CDR3 protein: CSAGGQRGVYEQYF
J gene: TRBJ1-5; V gene: TRBV27; D gene: .; clone size: .; CDR3 DNA: TGTGCCAGCAGTTTAAGTAGGCACCCTAATCAGCCCCAGCATTTT; CDR3 protein: CASSLSRHPNQPQHF
J gene: TRBJ2-3; V gene: TRBV11-2; D gene: .; clone size: few; CDR3 DNA: TGTGCCAGCAGCTTAGCCCGGAACACAGATACGCAGTATTTT; CDR3 protein: CASSLARNTDTQYF
J gene: TRBJ2-2; V gene: TRBV10-3; D gene: TRBD2; clone size: .; CDR3 DNA: TGTGCCATCAGTGCGGCTAGCGGGAACACCGGGGAGCTGTTTTTT; CDR3 protein: CAISAASGNTGELFF
J gene: TRBJ2-5; V gene: TRBV24-1; D gene: .; clone size: few; CDR3 DNA: TGTGCCACCAGTGAACGGACTCCTGTGACCCAGTACTTC; CDR3 protein: CATSERTPVTQYF
J gene: TRBJ1-6; V gene: TRBV28; D gene: .; clone size: few; CDR3 DNA: TGTGCCAGCAGTTACGACAGGAGCTCCTATAATTCACCCCTCCACTTT; CDR3 protein: CASSYDRSSYNSPLHF
J gene: TRBJ1-2; V gene: TRBV25-1; D gene: .; clone size: few; CDR3 DNA: TGTGCCAGCAGTGAATTTACGGGGACCAGGGGTGGCTACACCTTC; CDR3 protein: CASSEFTGTRGGYTF
J gene: TRBJ2-2; V gene: TRBV18; D gene: .; clone size: .; CDR3 DNA: TGTGCCAGCTCACCGCCGGGACACACGAACACCGGGGAGCTGTTTTTT; CDR3 protein: CASSPPGHTNTGELFF
J gene: TRBJ2-7; V gene: TRBV4-1; D gene: TRBD2; clone size: few; CDR3 DNA: TGCGCCAGCAGCCAAGGAACCCCATTTGGTAGCGGGAGTTCCTACGAGCAGTACTTC; CDR3 protein: CASSQGTPFGSGSSYEQYF
J gene: TRBJ2-1; V gene: TRBV11-1; D gene: TRBD1; clone size: few; CDR3 DNA: TGTGCCAGCAGCTTTCTGCCTGTAAGCGGGACAGGGGTAGGCAATGAGCAGTTCTTC; CDR3 protein: CASSFLPVSGTGVGNEQFF
J gene: TRBJ2-3; V gene: TRBV20-1; D gene: .; clone size: .; CDR3 DNA: TGCAGTGCTAGAGGGGTAAAAAACACAGATACGCAGTATTTT; CDR3 protein: CSARGVKNTDTQYF
J gene: TRBJ2-4; V gene: TRBV7-9; D gene: .; clone size: .; CDR3 DNA: TGTGCCAGCAGGAAAAGCGAATCGGGCATTCAGTACTTC; CDR3 protein: CASRKSESGIQYF
J gene: TRBJ2-1; V gene: TRBV4-3; D gene: TRBD1; clone size: .; CDR3 DNA: TGCGCCAGCAGCCAAGATTGGTCGGGACAGGGGTGGCATGAGCAGTTCTTC; CDR3 protein: CASSQDWSGQGWHEQFF
J gene: TRBJ2-1; V gene: TRBV9; D gene: .; clone size: few; CDR3 DNA: TGTGCCAGCAGCGTCACCGGGGCCACCTACAATGAGCAGTTCTTC; CDR3 protein: CASSVTGATYNEQFF
J gene: TRBJ2-7; V gene: TRBV20-1; D gene: .; clone size: .; CDR3 DNA: TGCAGTGCTAGAGAAAAGGACACCCCCTCCTACGAGCAGTACTTC; CDR3 protein: CSAREKDTPSYEQYF
J gene: TRBJ2-5; V gene: TRBV7-9; D gene: .; clone size: .; CDR3 DNA: TGTGCCAGCAGCTTGAAAGGTGGAGGGGCGGAGACCCAGTACTTC; CDR3 protein: CASSLKGGGAETQYF